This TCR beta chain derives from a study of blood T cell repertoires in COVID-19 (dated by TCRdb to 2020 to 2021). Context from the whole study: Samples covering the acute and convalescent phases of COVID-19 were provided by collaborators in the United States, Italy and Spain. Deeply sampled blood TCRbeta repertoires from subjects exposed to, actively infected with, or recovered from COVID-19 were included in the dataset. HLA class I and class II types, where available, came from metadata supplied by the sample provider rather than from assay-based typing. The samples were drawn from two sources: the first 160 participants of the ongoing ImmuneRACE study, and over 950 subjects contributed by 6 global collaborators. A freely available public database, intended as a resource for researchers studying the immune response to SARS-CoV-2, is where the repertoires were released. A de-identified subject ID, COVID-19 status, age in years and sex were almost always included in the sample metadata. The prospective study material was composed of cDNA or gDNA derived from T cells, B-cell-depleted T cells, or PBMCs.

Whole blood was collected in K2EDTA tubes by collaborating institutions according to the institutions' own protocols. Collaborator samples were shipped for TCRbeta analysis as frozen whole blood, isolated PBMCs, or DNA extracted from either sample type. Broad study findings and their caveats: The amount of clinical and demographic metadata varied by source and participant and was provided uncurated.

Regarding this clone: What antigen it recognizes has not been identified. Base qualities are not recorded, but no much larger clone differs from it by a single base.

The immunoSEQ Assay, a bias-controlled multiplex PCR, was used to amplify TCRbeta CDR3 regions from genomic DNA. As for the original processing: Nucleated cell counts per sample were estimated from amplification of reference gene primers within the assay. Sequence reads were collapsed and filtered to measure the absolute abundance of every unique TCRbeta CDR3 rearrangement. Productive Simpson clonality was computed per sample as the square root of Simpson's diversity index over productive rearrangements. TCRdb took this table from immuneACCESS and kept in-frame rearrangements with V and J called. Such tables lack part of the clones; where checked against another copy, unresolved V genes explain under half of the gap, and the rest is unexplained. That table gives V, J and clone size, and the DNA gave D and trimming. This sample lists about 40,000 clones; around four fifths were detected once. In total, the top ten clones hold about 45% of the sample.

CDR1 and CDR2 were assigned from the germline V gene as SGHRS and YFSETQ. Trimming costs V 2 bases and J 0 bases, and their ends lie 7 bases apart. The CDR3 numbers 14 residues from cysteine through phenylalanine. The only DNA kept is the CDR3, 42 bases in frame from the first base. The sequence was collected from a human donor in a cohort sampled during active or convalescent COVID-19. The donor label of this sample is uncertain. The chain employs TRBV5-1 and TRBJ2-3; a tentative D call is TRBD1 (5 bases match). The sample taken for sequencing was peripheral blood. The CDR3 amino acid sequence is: CASSLGASTDTQYF. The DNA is TGCGCCAGCAGCTTAGGGGCGAGCACAGATACGCAGTATTTT.